The 10 T cell receptor beta chains below were found in one sample sequenced in a study of T-cell reconstitution after alpha-beta-depleted transplantation in children. As it was prepared, the TCRbeta library received unique molecular identifiers. Each CDR3 protein gets one entry after TCRdb re-called the PCR reads with MiXCR. The sample includes about 540,000 distinct CDR3 sequences, 18% seen only once; the top ten take 3.3%. The material was PBMCs from the stem cell graft donor, obtained from the stem cell graft. The receptors were sampled from a human donor who donated a stem cell graft to a child with acute lymphoblastic leukemia.

This clonotype was seen only a few times. The chain recombines TRBV20-1 with TRBJ1-5; D possibly corresponds to TRBD1 (6 bases). The CDR3 length is 13 residues. The V gene's germline CDR1 is DFQATT and CDR2 SNEGSKA (reference sequence). Deletions cut 4 bases from V and 5 bases from J, with 12 bases between. CDR3: CSAIPTGDQPQHF. The CDR3 nucleotides are TGCAGTGCTATACCGACAGGCGATCAGCCCCAGCATTTT.

This clonotype was found a few times. The chain carries TRBV5-1 and TRBJ2-1, with TRBD1 matching 8 bases. Germline trimming cut 6 bases from V and 7 bases from J; bases unmatched to any gene: 9. The CDR3 has 14 residues. Germline assignment: CDR1 SGHRS and CDR2 YFSETQ. In nucleotides, the CDR3 is TGCGCCAGCACCCCGGGACAGGCAGGGAATGAGCAGTTCTTC. It specifies CASTPGQAGNEQFF.

On this clonotype: One end of the junction varies from germline; a read error may be responsible. The CDR3 spells CAISYTKKVGAVNEQFF. DNA for the CDR3: TGTGCCATCAGTTACACGAAAAAAGTGGGAGCCGTCAATGAGCAGTTCTTC. The chain links TRBV6-5 to TRBJ2-1; a possible D gene is TRBD2 (5 bases). Germline V gene lookup returns CDR1 MNHEY and CDR2 SVGAGI. The CDR3 extends over 17 amino acids.

The sample holds a few counts of this clonotype. This rearrangement joins TRBV7-9 to TRBJ2-5; D is unresolved. Trimming removed 2 bases at V and 3 bases at J, with 10 bases between. This CDR3 is 14 amino acids long. Per germline, CDR1 SEHNR and CDR2 FQNEAQ (reference sequence). This chain's CDR3 is CASSLRLAEETQYF. The CDR3 DNA reads TGTGCCAGCAGCTTAAGGCTGGCGGAAGAGACCCAGTACTTC.

The chain uses TRBV5-4 and TRBJ1-2, with 8 bases that match TRBD1. The trim removed 3 bases at V and 4 bases at J, leaving 11 bases unmatched. This CDR3 has 16 amino acids. Germline CDR1 SGHNT, CDR2 YYREEE (reference sequence). This CDR3 is CASSSNPRGHPYGYTF. In DNA form, the CDR3 reads TGTGCCAGCAGCTCAAACCCCAGGGGGCACCCCTATGGCTACACCTTC.

The V and J genes are TRBV20-1 and TRBJ2-7, with a tentative D call TRBD2 (5 bases). The CDR3 loop spans 15 amino acids. Germline V gene sequence: CDR1 DFQATT, CDR2 SNEGSKA (reference sequence). The germline V and J ends were trimmed by 5 bases and 4 bases, with 21 bases remaining between them. CDR3 coding DNA: TGCAGTGCTCTCCCTATAGCGACTAATGGTTACGAGCAGTACTTC. Its translation is CSALPIATNGYEQYF.

This clonotype has only a few counts. V usage is TRBV10-3 and J usage is TRBJ2-5; D perhaps matches TRBD1 (6 bases). With 4 bases removed from V and 9 bases from J, the gap between germline ends came to 18 bases. This CDR3 comprises 14 residues. The germline CDR1 and CDR2 sequences are ENHRY and SYGVKD. CDR3 nucleotide sequence: TGTGCCATCAGTGGAAAAACCGACGAGGGGGCCCAGTACTTC. This sequence encodes CAISGKTDEGAQYF.

This clonotype was seen more than once but under ten times. The chain uses TRBV20-1 and TRBJ2-1; 8 positions match TRBD2. Losses at the gene ends were 0 bases for V and 9 bases for J; bases not matched to a gene: 10. The CDR3 loop spans 15 amino acids. Germline V gene sequence: CDR1 DFQATT, CDR2 SNEGSKA (reference sequence). CDR3 residues: CSARDSGTSFGEQFF. CDR3 DNA: TGCAGTGCTAGAGACTCCGGGACTAGTTTTGGTGAGCAGTTCTTC.

This clonotype was picked up many times. The V gene is TRBV10-2, the J gene TRBJ1-2, with D hard to call. Germline V gene sequence: CDR1 WSHSY, CDR2 SAAADI. V dropped 0 bases and J dropped 6 bases, with 11 bases sitting between them. The CDR3 contains 14 residues. The CDR3 DNA reads TGCGCCAGCAGTGAGTCGAGGAGCGGGCATGGCTACACCTTC. Its protein product is CASSESRSGHGYTF.

The chain couples TRBV12-3 or TRBV12-4 to TRBJ2-3; D is ambiguous. CDR3 length equals 13 residues. The V and J ends lost 7 bases and 2 bases respectively, with 10 bases between them. DNA for the CDR3: TGTGCCAGCATCAAAGGCAACACAGATACGCAGTATTTT. Amino acid sequence: CASIKGNTDTQYF.